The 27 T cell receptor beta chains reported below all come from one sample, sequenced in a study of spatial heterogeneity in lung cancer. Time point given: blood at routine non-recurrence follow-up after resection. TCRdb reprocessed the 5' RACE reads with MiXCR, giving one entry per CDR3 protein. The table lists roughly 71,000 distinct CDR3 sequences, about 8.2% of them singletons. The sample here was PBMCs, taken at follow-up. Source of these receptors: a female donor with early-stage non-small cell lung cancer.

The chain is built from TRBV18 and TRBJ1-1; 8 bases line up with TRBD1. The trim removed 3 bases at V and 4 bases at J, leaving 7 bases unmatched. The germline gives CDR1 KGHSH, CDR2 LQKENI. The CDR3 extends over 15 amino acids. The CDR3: CASSPETGEITEAFF. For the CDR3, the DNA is TGTGCCAGCTCACCGGAGACAGGGGAAATCACTGAAGCTTTCTTT. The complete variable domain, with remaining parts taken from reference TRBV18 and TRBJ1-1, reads NAGVMQNPRHLVRRRGQEARLRCSPMKGHSHVYWYRQLPEEGLKFMVYLQKENIIDESGMPKERFSAEFPKEGPSILRIQQVVRGDSAAYFCASSPETGEITEAFFGQGTRLTVV.

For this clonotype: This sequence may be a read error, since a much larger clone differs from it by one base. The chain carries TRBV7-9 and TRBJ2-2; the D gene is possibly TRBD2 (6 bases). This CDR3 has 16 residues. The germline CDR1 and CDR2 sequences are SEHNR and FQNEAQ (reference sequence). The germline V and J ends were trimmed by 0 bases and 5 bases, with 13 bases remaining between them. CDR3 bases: TGTGCCAGCAGCTTAGCGACCGGGAGTGGAACCGGGGAGCTGTTTTTT. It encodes CASSLATGSGTGELFF.

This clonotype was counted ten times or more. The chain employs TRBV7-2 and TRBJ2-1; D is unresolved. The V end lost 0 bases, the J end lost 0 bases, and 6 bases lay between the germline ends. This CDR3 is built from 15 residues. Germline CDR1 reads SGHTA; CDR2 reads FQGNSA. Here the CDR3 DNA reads TGTGCCAGCAGCTTAGCAGGGCGCTCCTACAATGAGCAGTTCTTC. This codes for CASSLAGRSYNEQFF.

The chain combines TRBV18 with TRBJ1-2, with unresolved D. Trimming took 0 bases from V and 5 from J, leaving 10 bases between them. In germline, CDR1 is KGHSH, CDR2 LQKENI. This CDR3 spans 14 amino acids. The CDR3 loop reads CASSPPNSIYGYTF. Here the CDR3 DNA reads TGTGCCAGCTCACCACCAAACAGCATATATGGCTACACCTTC.

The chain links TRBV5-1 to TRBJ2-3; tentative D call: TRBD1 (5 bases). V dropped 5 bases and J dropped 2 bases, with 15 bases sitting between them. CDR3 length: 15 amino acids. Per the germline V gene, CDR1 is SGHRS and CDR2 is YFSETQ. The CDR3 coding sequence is TGCGCCAGCAGGAATACAGGTACCCACACAGATACGCAGTATTTT. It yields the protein CASRNTGTHTDTQYF. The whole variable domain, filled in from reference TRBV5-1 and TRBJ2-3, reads KAGVTQTPRYLIKTRGQQVTLSCSPISGHRSVSWYQQTPGQGLQFLFEYFSETQRNKGNFPGRFSGRQFSNSRSEMNVSTLELGDSALYLCASRNTGTHTDTQYFGPGTRLTVL.

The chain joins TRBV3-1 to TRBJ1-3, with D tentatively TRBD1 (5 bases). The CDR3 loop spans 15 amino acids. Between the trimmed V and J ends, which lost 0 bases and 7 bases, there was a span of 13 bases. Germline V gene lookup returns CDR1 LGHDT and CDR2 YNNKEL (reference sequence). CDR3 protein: CASSQDTQGANTIYF. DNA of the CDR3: TGTGCCAGCAGCCAAGATACGCAGGGAGCGAACACCATATATTTT.

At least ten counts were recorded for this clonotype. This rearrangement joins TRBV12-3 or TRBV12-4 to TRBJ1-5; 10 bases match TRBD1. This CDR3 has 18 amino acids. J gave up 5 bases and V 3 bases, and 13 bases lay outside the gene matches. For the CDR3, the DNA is TGTGCCAGCAGTTTTGTGCGGGACAGGGGAAAATTGGATCAGCCCCAGCATTTT. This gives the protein CASSFVRDRGKLDQPQHF.

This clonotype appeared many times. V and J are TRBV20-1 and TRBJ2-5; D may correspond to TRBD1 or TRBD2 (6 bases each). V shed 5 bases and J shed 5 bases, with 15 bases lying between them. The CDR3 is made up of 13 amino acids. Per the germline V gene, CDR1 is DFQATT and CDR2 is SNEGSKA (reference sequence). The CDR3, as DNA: TGCAGTGCTTCCGGGGGCGCCGAGGAGACCCAGTACTTC. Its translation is CSASGGAEETQYF.

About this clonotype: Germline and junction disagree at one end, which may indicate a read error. For the CDR3, the DNA is TGCGCCAGCAGCTCCCGCCGGACTAGCGGCTACAATGAGCAGATCTTC. Amino acid sequence: CASSSRRTSGYNEQIF. V is TRBV5-1 and J is TRBJ2-1; 10 positions match TRBD2. The CDR3 runs 16 residues. Germline CDR1 and CDR2: SGHRS and YFSETQ.

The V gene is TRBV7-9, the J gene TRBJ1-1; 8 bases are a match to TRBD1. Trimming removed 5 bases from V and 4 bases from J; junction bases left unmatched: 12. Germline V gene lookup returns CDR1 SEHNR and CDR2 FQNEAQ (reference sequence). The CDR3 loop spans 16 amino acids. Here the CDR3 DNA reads TGTGCCAGCAGCCCTAGGCTACGACAGGGGATCACTGAAGCTTTCTTT. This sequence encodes CASSPRLRQGITEAFF.

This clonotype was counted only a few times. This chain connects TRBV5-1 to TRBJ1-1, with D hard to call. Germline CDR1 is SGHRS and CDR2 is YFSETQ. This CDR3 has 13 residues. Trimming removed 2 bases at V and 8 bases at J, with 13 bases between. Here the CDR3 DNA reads TGCGCCAGCAGCTTCGATCCCCCGGAAGAAGCTTTCTTT. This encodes CASSFDPPEEAFF.

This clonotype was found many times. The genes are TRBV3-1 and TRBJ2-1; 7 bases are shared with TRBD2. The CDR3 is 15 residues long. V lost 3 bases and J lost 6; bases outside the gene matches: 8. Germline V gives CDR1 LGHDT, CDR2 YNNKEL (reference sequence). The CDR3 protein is CASSQLRGRGNEQFF. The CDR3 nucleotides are TGTGCCAGCAGCCAGCTTCGCGGGAGAGGCAATGAGCAGTTCTTC.

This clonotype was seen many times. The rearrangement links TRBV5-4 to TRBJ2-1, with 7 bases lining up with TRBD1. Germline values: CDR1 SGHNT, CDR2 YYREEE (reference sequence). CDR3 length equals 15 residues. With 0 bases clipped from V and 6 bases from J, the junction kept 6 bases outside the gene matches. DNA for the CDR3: TGTGCCAGCAGCTTGGAGGGGGCAGAAGCCAATGAGCAGTTCTTC. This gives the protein CASSLEGAEANEQFF.

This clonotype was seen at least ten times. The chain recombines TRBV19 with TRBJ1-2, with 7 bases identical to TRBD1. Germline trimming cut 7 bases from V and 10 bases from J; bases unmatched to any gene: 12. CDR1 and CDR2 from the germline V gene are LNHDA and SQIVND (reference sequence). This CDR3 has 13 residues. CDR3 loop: CASTEQGPVYYTF. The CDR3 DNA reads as TGTGCCAGTACCGAACAGGGGCCCGTATACTACACCTTC.

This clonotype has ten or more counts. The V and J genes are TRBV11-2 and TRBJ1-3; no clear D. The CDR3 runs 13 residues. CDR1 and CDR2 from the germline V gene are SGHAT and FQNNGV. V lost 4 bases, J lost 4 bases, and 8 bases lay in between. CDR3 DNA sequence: TGTGCCAGCAGCTCTGATCCCGGAAACACCATATATTTT. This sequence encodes CASSSDPGNTIYF.

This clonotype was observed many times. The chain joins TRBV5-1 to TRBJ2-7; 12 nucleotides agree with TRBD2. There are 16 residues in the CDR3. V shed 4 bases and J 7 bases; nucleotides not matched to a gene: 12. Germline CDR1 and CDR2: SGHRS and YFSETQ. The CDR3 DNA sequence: TGCGCCAGCAGCCCAAGGACTAGCGGGACCTCAAGGGAGCAGTACTTC. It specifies CASSPRTSGTSREQYF. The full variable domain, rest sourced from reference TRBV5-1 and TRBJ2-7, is KAGVTQTPRYLIKTRGQQVTLSCSPISGHRSVSWYQQTPGQGLQFLFEYFSETQRNKGNFPGRFSGRQFSNSRSEMNVSTLELGDSALYLCASSPRTSGTSREQYFGPGTRLTVT.

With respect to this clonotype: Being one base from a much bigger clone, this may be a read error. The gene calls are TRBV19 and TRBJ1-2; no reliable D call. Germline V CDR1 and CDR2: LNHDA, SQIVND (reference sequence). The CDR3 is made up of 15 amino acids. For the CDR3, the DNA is TGTGCCTGTAGTACCGAGGAATGGGGAAGTAAAGGCTACACCTTC. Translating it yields CACSTEEWGSKGYTF.

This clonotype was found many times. This CDR3 reads CASSQGGSSYEQYF. In DNA, the CDR3 is TGTGCCAGCAGTCAGGGGGGTTCCTCCTACGAGCAGTACTTC. The V gene is TRBV28, the J gene TRBJ2-7; maybe TRBD1 (7 bases). There are 14 residues in the CDR3. V lost 5 bases, J lost 0 bases, and 11 bases lay in between. The germline V gene has CDR1 MDHEN and CDR2 SYDVKM.

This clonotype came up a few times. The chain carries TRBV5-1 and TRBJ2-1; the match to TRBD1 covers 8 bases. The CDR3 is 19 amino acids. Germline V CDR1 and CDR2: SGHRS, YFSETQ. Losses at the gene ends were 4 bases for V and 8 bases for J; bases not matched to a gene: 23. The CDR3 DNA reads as TGCGCCAGCAGCCCCGGGCCCACCGGGACAGGAAGGGCCTATCATGAGCAGTTCTTC. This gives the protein CASSPGPTGTGRAYHEQFF.

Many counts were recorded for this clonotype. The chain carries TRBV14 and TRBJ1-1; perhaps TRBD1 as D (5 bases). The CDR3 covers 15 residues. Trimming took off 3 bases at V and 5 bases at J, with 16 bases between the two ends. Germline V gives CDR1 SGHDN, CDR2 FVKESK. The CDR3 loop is CASSQGYAGSTEAFF. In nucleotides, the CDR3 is TGTGCCAGCAGCCAGGGGTACGCAGGGTCTACTGAAGCTTTCTTT.

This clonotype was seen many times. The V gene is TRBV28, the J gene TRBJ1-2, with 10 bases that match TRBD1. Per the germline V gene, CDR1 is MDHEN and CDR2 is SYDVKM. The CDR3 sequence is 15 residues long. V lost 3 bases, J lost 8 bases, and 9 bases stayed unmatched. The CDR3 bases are TGTGCCAGCAGTTTTGGGGGACAGGGGACGAGCGGCTACACCTTC. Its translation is CASSFGGQGTSGYTF.

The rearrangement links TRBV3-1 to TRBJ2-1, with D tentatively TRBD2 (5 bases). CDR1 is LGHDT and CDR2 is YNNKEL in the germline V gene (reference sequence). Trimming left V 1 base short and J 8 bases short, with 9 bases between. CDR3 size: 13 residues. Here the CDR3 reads CASSQGELYEQFF. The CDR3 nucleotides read TGTGCCAGCAGCCAAGGGGAGCTGTATGAGCAGTTCTTC.

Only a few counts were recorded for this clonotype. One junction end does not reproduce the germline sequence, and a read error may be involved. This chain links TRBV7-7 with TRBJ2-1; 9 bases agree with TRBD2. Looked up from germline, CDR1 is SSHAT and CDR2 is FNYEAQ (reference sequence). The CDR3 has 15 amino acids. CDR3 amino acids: CASSHSGSSYNEQFF. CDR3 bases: TGTGCTAGCAGCCATAGCGGGAGCTCCTACAATGAGCAGTTCTTC.

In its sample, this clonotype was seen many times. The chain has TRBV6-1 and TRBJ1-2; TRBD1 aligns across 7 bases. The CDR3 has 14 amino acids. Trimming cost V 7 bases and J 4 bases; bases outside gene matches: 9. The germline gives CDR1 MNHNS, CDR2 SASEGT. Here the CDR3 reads CASKKDRNLYGYTF. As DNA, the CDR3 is TGTGCCAGCAAGAAGGACAGGAACCTCTATGGCTACACCTTC.

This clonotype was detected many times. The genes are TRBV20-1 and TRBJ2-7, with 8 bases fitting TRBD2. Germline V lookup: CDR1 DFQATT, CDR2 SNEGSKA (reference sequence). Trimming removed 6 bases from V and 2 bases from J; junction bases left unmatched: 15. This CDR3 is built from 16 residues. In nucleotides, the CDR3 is TGCAGTGCACAAAGGACTAGCAGTTCGGTAACCTACGAGCAGTACTTC. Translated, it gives CSAQRTSSSVTYEQYF.

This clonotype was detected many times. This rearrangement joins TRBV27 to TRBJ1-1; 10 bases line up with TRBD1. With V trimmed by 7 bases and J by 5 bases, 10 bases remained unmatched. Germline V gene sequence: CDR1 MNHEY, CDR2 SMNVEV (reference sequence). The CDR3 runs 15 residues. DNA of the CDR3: TGTGCCAGCACCCCGACAGGGGGCCTCGAGACTGAAGCTTTCTTT. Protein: CASTPTGGLETEAFF.

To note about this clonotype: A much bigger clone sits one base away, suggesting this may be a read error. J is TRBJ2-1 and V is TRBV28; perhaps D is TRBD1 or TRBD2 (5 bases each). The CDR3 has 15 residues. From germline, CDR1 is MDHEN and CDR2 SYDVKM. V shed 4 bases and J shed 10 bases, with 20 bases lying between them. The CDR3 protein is CASSSRDLKGKEQFF. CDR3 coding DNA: TGTGCCAGCAGTTCCCGGGACCTCAAAGGCAAAGAGCAGTTCTTC. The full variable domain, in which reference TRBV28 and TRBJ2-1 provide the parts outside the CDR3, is DVKVTQSSRYLVKRTGEKVFLECVQDMDHENMFWYRQDPGLGLRLIYFSYDVKMKEKGDIPEGYSVSREKKERFSLILESASTNQTSMYLCASSSRDLKGKEQFFGPGTRLTVL.